This T cell receptor beta chain appears in the sequencing data of a study of CD8+ T cells in alopecia areata (dated by TCRdb to 2017 to 2018). In the study overall: Treated patients were enrolled in an open-label pilot trial of oral tofacitinib at 5 to 10 mg twice daily for moderate-to-severe alopecia areata. Patients stayed on tofacitinib for 6 to 18 months and then had 6 months of follow-up off drug so that delayed response and recurrence could be assessed. In both human patients and the C3H/HeJ mouse model, the study applied high-throughput TCRbeta sequencing to look at T cell clonal expansion in alopecia areata. In humans, TCRbeta sequencing was performed on scalp tissue and on sorted CD4+ and CD8+ peripheral blood T cells from healthy controls and from patients with patchy or totalis/universalis alopecia areata. Biopsies were taken from tofacitinib-treated patients at baseline and again at 4 and 24 weeks into treatment, and several of those patients also had a later scalp biopsy. Scalp clonality was compared across normal scalp (n=4), patchy alopecia areata scalp (n=8), and alopecia totalis/universalis scalp (n=8). RNA was extracted with the PAXgene miRNA kit for fixed scalp, the miRNeasy kit for PBMCs, and the RNeasy kit for mouse skin. Amplification of TCRbeta CDR3 regions was done by immunoSEQ multiplex PCR using 35 Vbeta forward primers and 13 Jbeta reverse primers. What the research found in general, with its limitations: Compared with mice, TCR sequences shared between patients were less clear, possibly partly because of HLA diversity across the patient population. Unlike mouse skin, where gammadelta T cells dominate, normal human skin contains resident alphabeta T cells that get sequenced too, which complicates analysis of the scalp TCR repertoire. Compared with normal scalp, lesional scalp, particularly in alopecia totalis/universalis, had higher clonality and more expanded CD8+ clones, which suggests antigenic drive.

To prepare the library, the immunoSEQ multiplex PCR assay was applied. To provide template for TCR sequencing, every sample had RNA extracted and reverse transcribed into cDNA. SuperScript III was used to make first-strand cDNA, primed with a 2:1 mix of oligo-dT and random hexamers. A synthetic immune receptor repertoire was used to gauge amplification bias, and whatever bias remained was removed computationally. The published analysis was carried out like this. Raw reads were preprocessed to remove errors, and CDR3 was defined by IMGT conventions from the conserved cysteine to phenylalanine. Clonality was computed by normalizing Shannon entropy by log2 of the number of productive unique TCRs and subtracting the result from 1. Scalp TCRbeta sequences were cross-referenced with sorted blood CD4 and CD8 repertoires so that the CD4 or CD8 identity of scalp clones could be inferred. TCRdb carries this immuneACCESS record with in-frame sequences only. Its versions omit some clonotypes, under half of them owing to an unresolved V gene in the studies checked, with the rest unexplained. V, J and clone size reflect that table, while D and trimming were determined from the DNA. The sample records about 150,000 clones, over 80% of which are singletons. The ten top clones hold over 12% of the sample.

According to the study, the label for this sample's time point signals: baseline before oral tofacitinib. From alopecia areata patients, peripheral blood was collected along with lesional scalp punch biopsies. PBMCs were isolated by density centrifugation and stained for CD3, CD4 and CD8, after which CD4+ and CD8+ T cells were sorted on a FACSAria. Turning to this clone: It lacks a known antigen. Base qualities are missing; no much larger clone stands one base away.

This clonotype was obtained from a human donor with alopecia areata. The sequenced sample was CD8+ T cells sorted from blood, obtained at week 0.

The CDR3 reads as follows: CASSLGQASYEQYF. The bases read TGCGCCAGCAGCCTGGGACAGGCTTCCTACGAGCAGTACTTC. The chain uses TRBV5-1 and TRBJ2-7; 8 bases in the middle match TRBD1. V loses 4 bases at its end and J loses 1 base; junction bases beyond the gene matches: 4. The germline V gene supplies CDR1 SGHRS and CDR2 YFSETQ. From cysteine to phenylalanine, the CDR3 is 14 amino acids long. Only CDR3 DNA is held: 42 bases, read in frame from base 1.